The 31 T cell receptor beta chains reported below all come from one sample, sequenced in a study of blood T cell repertoires in COVID-19. Repertoires were generated with immunoSEQ multiplex PCR, while TCRdb's copy carries only in-frame clones and drops some. The sample holds 130,000 or so clones, approximately 90% seen once. Sequencing was performed on peripheral blood. These receptor sequences come from a human donor with COVID-19, enrolled during active disease. The donor label of this sample is uncertain.

The chain carries TRBV30 and TRBJ1-6; 7 bases are a match to TRBD1. V gave up 2 bases and J gave up 3 bases; unmatched junction bases: 7. The germline V gene has CDR1 GTSNPN and CDR2 SVGIG (reference sequence). The CDR3 contains 16 residues. The CDR3 sequence is CAWSSGGQFYNSPLHF. The CDR3 bases are TGTGCCTGGAGTAGCGGGGGACAGTTCTATAATTCACCCCTCCACTTT. The full variable domain, its missing parts supplied by reference TRBV30 and TRBJ1-6, is SQTIHQWPATLVQPVGSPLSLECTVEGTSNPNLYWYRQAAGRGLQLLFYSVGIGQISSEVPQNLSASRPQDRQFILSSKKLLLSDSGFYLCAWSSGGQFYNSPLHFGNGTRLTVT.

The V and J genes are TRBV5-4 and TRBJ1-3, with TRBD1 identical over 9 bases. Trimming removed 1 base from V and 8 bases from J; junction bases left unmatched: 10. Looked up from germline, CDR1 is SGHNT and CDR2 is YYREEE (reference sequence). CDR3 length equals 16 residues. The CDR3 region has the DNA TGTGCCAGCAGCTTGAGTCTGGACAGGGGCCCTGACACCATATATTTT. This codes for CASSLSLDRGPDTIYF.

The chain is built from TRBV12-3 or TRBV12-4 and TRBJ1-1; D not resolved. There are 11 residues in the CDR3. Trimming shortened V by 6 bases and J by 3 bases, and 5 bases separated the two germline ends. DNA of the CDR3: TGTGCCAGCAGACTGTACACTGAAGCTTTCTTT. Protein: CASRLYTEAFF.

The chain joins TRBV9 to TRBJ2-1; weak D call: TRBD1 (7 bases). V lost 9 bases to trimming and J lost 11 bases, with 21 bases between them. Germline values: CDR1 SGDLS, CDR2 YYNGEE. The CDR3 has 13 residues. The CDR3 reads CANLPGGTEQQFF. Here the CDR3 DNA reads TGTGCCAACCTCCCAGGGGGGACAGAACAGCAGTTCTTC.

The table lists this clone with a count of one. The DNA for the CDR3 is TGTGCCAGCAGTGGGGCAGGGGGAGCCCTCGGGTACACCGGGGAGCTGTTTTTT. Protein product: CASSGAGGALGYTGELFF. This chain connects TRBV2 to TRBJ2-2; TRBD1 matches 7 bases. Looked up from germline, CDR1 is SNHLY and CDR2 is FYNNEI. Losses at the gene ends were 4 bases for V and 3 bases for J; bases not matched to a gene: 14. This CDR3 region has 18 residues. Together with reference TRBV2 and TRBJ2-2, the CDR3 gives the full variable domain: EPEVTQTPSHQVTQMGQEVILRCVPISNHLYFYWYRQILGQKVEFLVSFYNNEISEKSEIFDDQFSVERPDGSNFTLKIRSTKLEDSAMYFCASSGAGGALGYTGELFFGEGSRLTVL.

This clone was observed once. The V gene is TRBV2, the J gene TRBJ2-7; 7 nucleotides match TRBD2. Germline CDR1 is SNHLY and CDR2 is FYNNEI. CDR3 length equals 15 residues. The J segment lost 4 bases and the V segment lost 0 bases, leaving 6 bases of the junction unmatched. The CDR3 DNA reads as TGTGCCAGCAGTGAAGCGCGGTGGGGGGGTTACGAGCAGTACTTC. It yields the protein CASSEARWGGYEQYF.

The CDR3 DNA reads TGTGCCAGCAGCCCCCTAAGCTATGGCTACACCTTC. As protein: CASSPLSYGYTF. This chain connects TRBV7-2 to TRBJ1-2; D is uncertain. The CDR3 is made up of 12 amino acids. Germline CDR1 and CDR2: SGHTA and FQGNSA. Trimming took off 5 bases at V and 4 bases at J, with 8 bases between the two ends. The full variable domain, with the rest looked up from reference TRBV7-2 and TRBJ1-2, is GAGVSQSPSNKVTEKGKDVELRCDPISGHTALYWYRQSLGQGLEFLIYFQGNSAPDKSGLPSDRFSAERTGGSVSTLTIQRTQQEDSAVYLCASSPLSYGYTFGSGTRLTVV.

CDR3 DNA: TGTGCCAGCAGTTTCGACGGGGCGGGGGAAAAACTGTTTTTT. Translating gives CASSFDGAGEKLFF. The V call is TRBV28, the J call TRBJ1-4; D might be TRBD1 (5 bases). The CDR3 runs 14 residues. The V end lost 3 bases, the J end lost 8 bases, and 13 bases lay between the germline ends. Germline lookup yields CDR1 MDHEN and CDR2 SYDVKM.

This chain joins TRBV24-1 and TRBJ2-7; maybe TRBD2 (5 bases). V was clipped by 5 bases and J by 5 bases, with 15 bases between them. The CDR3 loop spans 14 amino acids. Germline CDR1 and CDR2: KGHDR and SFDVKD. In DNA form, the CDR3 reads TGTGCCACCAGTGTGGGCGGGCCCATCGACGAGCAGTACTTC. This encodes CATSVGGPIDEQYF.

The chain uses TRBV3-1 (or the pseudogene TRBV3-2) and TRBJ2-2; D possibly corresponds to TRBD1 (6 bases). The V end lost 1 base, the J end lost 6 bases, and 15 bases lay between the germline ends. In germline, CDR1 is LGHDT, CDR2 YNNKEL (reference sequence). The CDR3 has 16 residues. CDR3 DNA sequence: TGTGCCAGCAGCCAAGGGGGGCAGGGAACGGCCGGGGAGCTGTTTTTT. Translation gives CASSQGGQGTAGELFF.

The chain links TRBV2 to TRBJ2-6; the match to TRBD1 covers 7 bases. CDR3 length: 18 amino acids. V dropped 3 bases and J dropped 2; count of bases not matched to a gene: 10. Looked up from germline, CDR1 is SNHLY and CDR2 is FYNNEI. The CDR3 protein is CASSERGGPFTGANVLTF. The DNA for the CDR3 is TGTGCCAGCAGTGAGAGAGGGGGCCCCTTCACTGGGGCCAACGTCCTGACTTTC.

The chain carries TRBV13 and TRBJ2-3; 13 bases are shared with TRBD2. The V segment lost 5 bases and the J segment 5 bases; nucleotides outside the gene matches: 4. Per germline, CDR1 PRHDT and CDR2 FYEKMQ (reference sequence). The CDR3 is made up of 15 amino acids. CDR3 sequence (DNA): TGTGCCAGCAGCCCGGGACTAGCGGGGAAAGATACGCAGTATTTT. It specifies CASSPGLAGKDTQYF. Full variable domain (remainder filled in from reference TRBV13 and TRBJ2-3): AAGVIQSPRHLIKEKRETATLKCYPIPRHDTVYWYQQGPGQDPQFLISFYEKMQSDKGSIPDRFSAQQFSDYHSELNMSSLELGDSALYFCASSPGLAGKDTQYFGPGTRLTVL.

The V and J genes are TRBV3-1 (or the pseudogene TRBV3-2) and TRBJ1-4; D is undetermined. V was pared by 1 base and J by 3 bases, with 9 bases between. Germline CDR1 is LGHDT and CDR2 is YNNKEL (reference sequence). The length of the CDR3 is 15 residues. The CDR3 sequence is CASSQGIRANEKLFF. The CDR3 DNA follows: TGTGCCAGCAGCCAAGGAATCCGAGCTAATGAAAAACTGTTTTTT.

For this clone: One end of the junction varies from germline; a read error may be responsible. J is TRBJ1-5 and V is TRBV7-9; no reliable D call. This CDR3 has 14 residues. Germline-derived CDR1 and CDR2 are SEHNR and FQNEAQ (reference sequence). As DNA, the CDR3 is TGTGCCAGCTGCTTGGTGAGACGGGGTCAGCCCCAGCATTTT. This sequence encodes CASCLVRRGQPQHF. Full variable domain (remainder filled in from reference TRBV7-9 and TRBJ1-5): DTGVSQNPRHKITKRGQNVTFRCDPISEHNRLYWYRQTLGQGPEFLTYFQNEAQLEKSRLLSDRFSAERPKGSFSTLEIQRTEQGDSAMYLCASCLVRRGQPQHFGDGTRLSIL.

The genes are TRBV6-5 and TRBJ1-5; D uncertain. Germline V gives CDR1 MNHEY, CDR2 SVGAGI. With 5 bases removed from V and 2 bases from J, the gap between germline ends came to 13 bases. The CDR3 has 15 amino acids. The CDR3 loop reads CASSPQEDGNQPQHF. CDR3 DNA sequence: TGTGCCAGCAGTCCCCAGGAGGATGGCAATCAGCCCCAGCATTTT.

The J gene is TRBJ1-2, the V gene TRBV18; the D gene is possibly TRBD1 (6 bases). CDR1 KGHSH and CDR2 LQKENI come from the germline V gene. V was shortened by 3 bases and J by 0 bases, with 17 bases between the two germline ends. The CDR3 spans 17 residues. CDR3 nucleotide sequence: TGTGCCAGCTCACCCCCGGGACATTTCCCAACTAACTATGGCTACACCTTC. This encodes CASSPPGHFPTNYGYTF.

This chain connects TRBV7-3 to TRBJ1-6; weak D call: TRBD1 (6 bases). The CDR3 length is 13 residues. In germline, CDR1 is SGHTA, CDR2 FQGTGA. V was pared by 6 bases and J by 10 bases, with 13 bases between. In DNA, the CDR3 is TGTGCCAGCAGTTCACAGGGCGGATCACCCCTCCACTTT. Translation: CASSSQGGSPLHF.

The J gene is TRBJ2-5, the V gene TRBV9; the D is unclear. The CDR3 is 12 amino acids. Germline V gene sequence: CDR1 SGDLS, CDR2 YYNGEE. The V end was cut by 0 bases, the J end by 4 bases, with 4 bases between. CDR3 loop: CASSVGAETQYF. CDR3 coding DNA: TGTGCCAGCAGCGTAGGAGCAGAGACCCAGTACTTC.

The rearrangement uses TRBV18 and TRBJ2-2; TRBD1 matches at 7 bases. V trimming: 4 bases; J trimming: 1 base; junction bases outside the gene matches: 3. This CDR3 spans 15 amino acids. CDR1 and CDR2 (germline): KGHSH, LQKENI. The CDR3 region is CASSLQGRNTGELFF. CDR3 DNA sequence: TGTGCCAGCTCACTACAGGGGAGGAACACCGGGGAGCTGTTTTTT. The variable domain in full, with the rest retrieved from reference TRBV18 and TRBJ2-2, is NAGVMQNPRHLVRRRGQEARLRCSPMKGHSHVYWYRQLPEEGLKFMVYLQKENIIDESGMPKERFSAEFPKEGPSILRIQQVVRGDSAAYFCASSLQGRNTGELFFGEGSRLTVL.

The chain couples TRBV30 to TRBJ1-3; no definite D call. Looked up from germline, CDR1 is GTSNPN and CDR2 is SVGIG (reference sequence). V shed 0 bases and J shed 0 bases, with 9 bases lying between them. This CDR3 contains 15 residues. The CDR3 nucleotides read TGTGCCTGGAGTGTACAGTTGTTCTCTGGAAACACCATATATTTT. Protein sequence: CAWSVQLFSGNTIYF.

The rearrangement uses TRBV4-1 and TRBJ1-1; D ambiguous. There are 13 residues in the CDR3. The V end lost 3 bases, the J end lost 9 bases, and 14 bases lay between the germline ends. The germline gives CDR1 MGHRA, CDR2 YSYEKL. CDR3 amino acids: CASSQQLERKAFF. Here the CDR3 DNA reads TGCGCCAGCAGCCAGCAGTTGGAGAGAAAAGCTTTCTTT.

A single count supports this clone. The rearrangement links TRBV7-9 to TRBJ2-7, with 7 bases aligning to TRBD1. Germline V gene lookup returns CDR1 SEHNR and CDR2 FQNEAQ (reference sequence). V dropped 5 bases and J dropped 1; count of bases not matched to a gene: 5. The CDR3 runs 14 residues. Here the CDR3 DNA reads TGTGCCAGCAGCACACGGACAGGATCCTACGAGCAGTACTTC. Its protein product is CASSTRTGSYEQYF.

This chain links TRBV5-6 with TRBJ1-1, with 8 bases aligning to TRBD1. CDR3 size: 15 residues. With V trimmed by 5 bases and J by 0 bases, 6 bases remained unmatched. Looked up from germline, CDR1 is SGHDT and CDR2 is YYEEEE. CDR3 protein: CASRFGTGMNTEAFF. Here the CDR3 DNA reads TGTGCCAGCAGGTTCGGGACAGGCATGAACACTGAAGCTTTCTTT. Full variable domain (rest looked up from reference TRBV5-6 and TRBJ1-1): DAGVTQSPTHLIKTRGQQVTLRCSPKSGHDTVSWYQQALGQGPQFIFQYYEEEERQRGNFPDRFSGHQFPNYSSELNVNALLLGDSALYLCASRFGTGMNTEAFFGQGTRLTVV.

The chain uses TRBV3-1 (or the pseudogene TRBV3-2) and TRBJ2-7; D gene uncertain. The V and J ends lost 1 base and 2 bases respectively, with 12 bases between them. In germline, CDR1 is LGHDT, CDR2 YNNKEL (reference sequence). The CDR3 length is 15 residues. The CDR3 spells CASSQVGTPTYEQYF. The CDR3 DNA follows: TGTGCCAGCAGCCAAGTGGGCACCCCAACCTACGAGCAGTACTTC.

The genes are TRBV5-6 and TRBJ2-1; 7 nucleotides align to TRBD1. The junction had 11 bases not matched to a gene; V was cut back by 5 bases and J by 0 bases. Germline V gene sequence: CDR1 SGHDT, CDR2 YYEEEE. The CDR3 has 17 amino acids. The CDR3 here is CASRGDRHSVSYNEQFF. The CDR3 region has the DNA TGTGCCAGCAGGGGGGACAGACACTCAGTCTCCTACAATGAGCAGTTCTTC.

This chain joins TRBV21-1 and TRBJ2-1; TRBD1, the D gene given by the table, was not confirmed from the DNA. TRBV21-1 is an annotated pseudogene. This CDR3 is 15 amino acids long. The CDR3 DNA follows: TGTGCCAGCAGCAAACGGGACAGGGACCACAATGAGCAGTTCTTC. Residues: CASSKRDRDHNEQFF.

This rearrangement joins TRBV6-5 to TRBJ2-1, with D possibly matching TRBD2 (6 bases). Looked up from germline, CDR1 is MNHEY and CDR2 is SVGAGI. Trimming stripped 8 bases from V and 7 bases from J, with 12 bases between. The CDR3 has 12 amino acids. CDR3 DNA sequence: TGTGCCAGCGGTCCGGGGAGGAATGAGCAGTTCTTC. This sequence encodes CASGPGRNEQFF.

The rearrangement uses TRBV6-5 and TRBJ2-7; D is perhaps TRBD2 (5 bases). The V gene's germline CDR1 is MNHEY and CDR2 SVGAGI. The CDR3 is 13 residues long. The ends were cut back, 5 bases at V and 3 bases at J, with 11 bases in the middle. DNA of the CDR3: TGTGCCAGCAGTCGGACTGCGTACTACGAGCAGTACTTC. Protein sequence: CASSRTAYYEQYF.

The chain carries TRBV10-3 and TRBJ1-5, with D possibly matching TRBD1 (5 bases). Germline V CDR1 and CDR2: ENHRY, SYGVKD. The CDR3 consists of 14 residues. With 1 base removed from V and 7 bases from J, the gap between germline ends came to 11 bases. This CDR3 reads CAISELGGGQPQHF. DNA for the CDR3: TGTGCCATCAGTGAGTTGGGGGGAGGACAGCCCCAGCATTTT.

The rearrangement uses TRBV18 and TRBJ2-5, with a tentative D call TRBD2 (6 bases). CDR1 and CDR2 (germline): KGHSH, LQKENI. This CDR3 has 15 amino acids. Trimming pared 2 bases from V and 3 bases from J, leaving 13 bases between. The CDR3 coding sequence is TGTGCCAGCTCACCAGTCGTACGCGGGGAAGAGACCCAGTACTTC. Amino acid sequence: CASSPVVRGEETQYF.

J is TRBJ1-2 and V is TRBV18; D gene unclear. The CDR3 has 16 amino acids. Trimming stripped 2 bases from V and 8 bases from J, with 21 bases between. Looked up from germline, CDR1 is KGHSH and CDR2 is LQKENI. CDR3 residues: CASSPNYSERSGGYTF. The CDR3 DNA follows: TGTGCCAGCTCACCAAATTATTCGGAGAGGTCTGGCGGCTACACCTTC.